The clone carrying this T cell receptor (beta chain) has just one count. This sample is drawn from a study of T cell responses to AZD1222 COVID-19 vaccine. The assay was immunoSEQ multiplex PCR, and TCRdb's table has in-frame clones only and misses some. The sample has roughly 180,000 clones; 85% to 95% are singletons. The V segment lost 0 bases and the J segment 6 bases; nucleotides outside the gene matches: 19. The CDR3 has 22 amino acids. Germline V gives CDR1 SGDLS, CDR2 YYNGEE. The gene calls are TRBV9 and TRBJ2-3; 16 nucleotides line up with TRBD2. Sequencing used peripheral blood, obtained 28 days after the second dose of the MenACWY control vaccine. This receptor was taken from an adult who received the MenACWY meningococcal vaccine as a control. CDR3 coding DNA: TGTGCCAGCAGCGTAGCTACGCAAACCGGGACTAGCGGGGGGGCCATGGATGATACGCAGTATTTT. As protein: CASSVATQTGTSGGAMDDTQYF. The full variable domain, completed using reference TRBV9 and TRBJ2-3, is DSGVTQTPKHLITATGQRVTLRCSPRSGDLSVYWYQQSLDQGLQFLIQYYNGEERAKGNILERFSAQQFPDLHSELNLSSLELGDSALYFCASSVATQTGTSGGAMDDTQYFGPGTRLTVL.